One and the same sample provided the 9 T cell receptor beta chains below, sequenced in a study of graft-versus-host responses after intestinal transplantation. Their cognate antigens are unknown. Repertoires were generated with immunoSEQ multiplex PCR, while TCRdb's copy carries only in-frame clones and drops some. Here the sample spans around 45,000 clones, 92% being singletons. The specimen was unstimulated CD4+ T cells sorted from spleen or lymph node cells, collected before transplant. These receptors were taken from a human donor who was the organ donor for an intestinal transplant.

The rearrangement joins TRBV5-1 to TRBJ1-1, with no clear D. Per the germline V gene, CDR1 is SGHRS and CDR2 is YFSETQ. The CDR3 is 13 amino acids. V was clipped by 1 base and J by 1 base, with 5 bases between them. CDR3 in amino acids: CASSLSANTEAFF. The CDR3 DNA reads TGCGCCAGCAGCTTGTCGGCGAACACTGAAGCTTTCTTT.

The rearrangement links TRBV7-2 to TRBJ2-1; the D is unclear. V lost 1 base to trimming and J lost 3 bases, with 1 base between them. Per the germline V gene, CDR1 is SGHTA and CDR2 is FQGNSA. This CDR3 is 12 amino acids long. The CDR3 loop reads CASSLDYNEQFF. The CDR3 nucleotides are TGTGCCAGCAGCTTAGACTACAATGAGCAGTTCTTC. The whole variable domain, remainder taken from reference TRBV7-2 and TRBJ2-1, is GAGVSQSPSNKVTEKGKDVELRCDPISGHTALYWYRQSLGQGLEFLIYFQGNSAPDKSGLPSDRFSAERTGGSVSTLTIQRTQQEDSAVYLCASSLDYNEQFFGPGTRLTVL.

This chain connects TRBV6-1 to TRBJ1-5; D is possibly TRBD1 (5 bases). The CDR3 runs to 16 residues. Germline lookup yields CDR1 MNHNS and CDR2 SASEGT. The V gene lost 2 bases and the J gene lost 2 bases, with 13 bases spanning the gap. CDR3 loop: CASSEMGGIGNQPQHF. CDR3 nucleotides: TGTGCCAGCAGTGAAATGGGGGGTATTGGCAATCAGCCCCAGCATTTT.

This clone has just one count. The CDR3 region has the DNA TGTGCCAGCAGTTACTCGGACAGGGGGCCTGGCGAGCAGTTCTTC. Residues: CASSYSDRGPGEQFF. The chain combines TRBV6-5 with TRBJ2-1; TRBD1 agrees at 11 bases. V was pared by 0 bases and J by 10 bases, with 5 bases of the junction left unmatched. CDR1 is MNHEY, CDR2 SVGAGI, per germline. There are 15 residues in the CDR3.

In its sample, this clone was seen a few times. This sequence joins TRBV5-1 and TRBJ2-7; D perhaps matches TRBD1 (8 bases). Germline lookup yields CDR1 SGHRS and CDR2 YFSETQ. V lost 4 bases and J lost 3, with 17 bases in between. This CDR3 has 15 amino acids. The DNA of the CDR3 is TGCGCCAGCAGCGTTGGGGGGGACAGGATCTACGAGCAGTACTTC. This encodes CASSVGGDRIYEQYF.

The DNA of the CDR3 is TGTGCCAGCAGAACACCCCAGGGGGATACGCAGTATTTT. Protein product: CASRTPQGDTQYF. The chain employs TRBV7-2 and TRBJ2-3; TRBD1 is a possible D gene (6 bases). Trimming took 6 bases from V and 6 from J, leaving 13 bases between them. CDR3 length: 13 amino acids. Germline values: CDR1 SGHTA, CDR2 FQGNSA.

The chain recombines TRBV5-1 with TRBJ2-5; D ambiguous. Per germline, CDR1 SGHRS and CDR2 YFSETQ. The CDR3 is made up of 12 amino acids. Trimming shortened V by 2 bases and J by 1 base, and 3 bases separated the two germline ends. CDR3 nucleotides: TGCGCCAGCAGCTTACTCCAAGAGACCCAGTACTTC. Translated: CASSLLQETQYF.

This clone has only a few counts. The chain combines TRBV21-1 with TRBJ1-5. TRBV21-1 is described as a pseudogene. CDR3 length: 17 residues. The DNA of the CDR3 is TGTGCCAGCAGTCCGGGTGTAGCTACATTGCATCATCAGCCCCAGCATTTT. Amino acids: CASSPGVATLHHQPQHF.

CDR3 DNA sequence: TGTGCCAGCAGGGGGATGGGGGGCAATCAGCCCCAGCATTTT. It specifies CASRGMGGNQPQHF. This chain joins TRBV6-1 and TRBJ1-5, with TRBD1 as a possible D gene (5 bases). Trimming pared 6 bases from V and 2 bases from J, leaving 11 bases between. The CDR3 totals 14 residues. The germline gives CDR1 MNHNS, CDR2 SASEGT.